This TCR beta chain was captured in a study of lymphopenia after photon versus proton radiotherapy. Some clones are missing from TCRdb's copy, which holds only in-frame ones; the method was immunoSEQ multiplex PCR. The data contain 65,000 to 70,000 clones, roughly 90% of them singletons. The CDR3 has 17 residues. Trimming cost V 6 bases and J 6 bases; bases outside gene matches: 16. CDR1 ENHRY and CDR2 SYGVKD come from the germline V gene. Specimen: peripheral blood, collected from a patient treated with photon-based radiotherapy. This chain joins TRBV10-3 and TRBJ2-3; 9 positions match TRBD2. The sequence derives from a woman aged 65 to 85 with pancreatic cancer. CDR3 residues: CAISPDVGGRARDTQYF. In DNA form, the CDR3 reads TGTGCCATCAGCCCGGATGTGGGCGGGAGGGCCCGGGATACGCAGTATTTT.